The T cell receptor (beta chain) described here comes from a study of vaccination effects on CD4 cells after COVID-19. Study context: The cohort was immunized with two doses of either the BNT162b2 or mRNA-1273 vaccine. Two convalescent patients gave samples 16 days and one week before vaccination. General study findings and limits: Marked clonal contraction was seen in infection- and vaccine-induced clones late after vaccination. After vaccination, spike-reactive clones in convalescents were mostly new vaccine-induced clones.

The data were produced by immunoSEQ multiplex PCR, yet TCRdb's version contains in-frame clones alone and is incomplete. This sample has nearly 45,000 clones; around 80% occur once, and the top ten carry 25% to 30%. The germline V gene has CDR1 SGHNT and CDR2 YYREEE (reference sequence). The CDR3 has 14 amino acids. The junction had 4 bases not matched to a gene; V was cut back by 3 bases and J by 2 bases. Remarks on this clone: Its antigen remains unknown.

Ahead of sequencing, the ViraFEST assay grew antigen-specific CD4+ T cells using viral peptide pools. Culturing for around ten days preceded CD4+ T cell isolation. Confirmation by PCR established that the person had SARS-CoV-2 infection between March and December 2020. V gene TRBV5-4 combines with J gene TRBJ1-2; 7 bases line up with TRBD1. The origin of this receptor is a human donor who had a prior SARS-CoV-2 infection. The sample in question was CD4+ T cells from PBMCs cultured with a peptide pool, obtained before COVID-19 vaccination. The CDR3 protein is CASSSRGQNYGYTF. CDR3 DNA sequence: TGTGCCAGCAGCTCCCGGGGACAGAACTATGGCTACACCTTC.